Listed here is a single TCR beta chain. Its specificity is not known. The V gene end was trimmed by 8 bases and the J gene end by 5 bases; junction bases not matched to a gene: 5. Germline lookup yields CDR1 MNHEY and CDR2 SVGAGI. The CDR3 extends over 13 amino acids. Generated by immunoSEQ multiplex PCR, the TCRdb table keeps only in-frame clones and is missing some. The profile shows roughly 29,000 clones, 75% to 90% of them singletons. This specimen comes from a study of OX40 agonist ivuxolimab in advanced cancers. The overall study: The drug used for patients, ivuxolimab, was an agonistic anti-OX40 (CD134) antibody. One hepatocellular carcinoma and a couple of cutaneous melanoma patients partially responded. Patients were treated with intravenous ivuxolimab, dosed at 0.01 to 10 mg/kg and infused every 2 weeks.

Study observations and caveats: Researchers report that CD8+ T cells had, on average, more expanded clones than CD4+.

This chain joins TRBV6-5 and TRBJ1-5; 8 bases match TRBD1. The source is an adult with an advanced solid tumor such as melanoma, head and neck, liver or kidney cancer. The sequenced sample was CD4+ or CD8+ T cells sorted from blood, obtained in a trial of the OX40 agonist ivuxolimab. Here the CDR3 DNA reads TGTGCCAGCGGACAGGGAGGATATCAGCCCCAGCATTTT. Translated: CASGQGGYQPQHF.